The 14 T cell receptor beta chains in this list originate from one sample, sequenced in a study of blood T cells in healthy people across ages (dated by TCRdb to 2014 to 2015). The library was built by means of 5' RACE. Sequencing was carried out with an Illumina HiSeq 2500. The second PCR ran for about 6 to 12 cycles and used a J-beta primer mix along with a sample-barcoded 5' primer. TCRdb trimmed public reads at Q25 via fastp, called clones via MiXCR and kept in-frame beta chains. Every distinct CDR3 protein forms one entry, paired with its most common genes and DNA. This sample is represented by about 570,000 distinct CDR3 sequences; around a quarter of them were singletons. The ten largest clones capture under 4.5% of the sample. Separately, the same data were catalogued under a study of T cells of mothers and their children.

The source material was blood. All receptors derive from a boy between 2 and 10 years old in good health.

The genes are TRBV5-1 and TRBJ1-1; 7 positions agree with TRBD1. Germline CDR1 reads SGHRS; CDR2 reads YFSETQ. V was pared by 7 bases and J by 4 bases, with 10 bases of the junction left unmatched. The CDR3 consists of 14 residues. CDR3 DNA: TGCGCCAGCGGACCCAGGGGGGTGAGCACTGAAGCTTTCTTT. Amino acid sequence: CASGPRGVSTEAFF.

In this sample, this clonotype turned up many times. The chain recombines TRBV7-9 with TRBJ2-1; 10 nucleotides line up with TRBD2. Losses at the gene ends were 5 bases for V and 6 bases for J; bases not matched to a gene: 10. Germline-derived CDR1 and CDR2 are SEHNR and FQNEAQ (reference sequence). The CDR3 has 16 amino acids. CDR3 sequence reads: CASSAPLAGAVNEQFF. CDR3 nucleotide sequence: TGTGCCAGCAGCGCCCCGCTAGCGGGGGCCGTCAATGAGCAGTTCTTC.

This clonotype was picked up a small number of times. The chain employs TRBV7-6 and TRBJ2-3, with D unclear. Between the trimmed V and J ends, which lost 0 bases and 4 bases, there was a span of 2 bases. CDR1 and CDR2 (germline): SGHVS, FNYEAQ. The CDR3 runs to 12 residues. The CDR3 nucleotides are TGTGCCAGCAGCTTAGCCCCAGATACGCAGTATTTT. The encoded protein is CASSLAPDTQYF.

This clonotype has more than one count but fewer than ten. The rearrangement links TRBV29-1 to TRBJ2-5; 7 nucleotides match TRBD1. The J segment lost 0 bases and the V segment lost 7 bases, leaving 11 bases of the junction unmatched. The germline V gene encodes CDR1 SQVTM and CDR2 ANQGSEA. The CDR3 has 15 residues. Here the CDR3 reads CSADETGQYQETQYF. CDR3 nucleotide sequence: TGCAGCGCCGACGAGACAGGGCAGTACCAAGAGACCCAGTACTTC.

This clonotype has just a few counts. CDR3 sequence: CASTFDNQILGANVLTF. In nucleotides, the CDR3 is TGTGCCAGCACCTTCGACAACCAGATCCTTGGGGCCAACGTCCTGACTTTC. The chain links TRBV6-2 or TRBV6-3 to TRBJ2-6; D unclear. The CDR3 is 17 amino acids. Germline V gene sequence: CDR1 MNHEY, CDR2 SVGEGT. V shed 7 bases and J shed 3 bases, with 19 bases lying between them.

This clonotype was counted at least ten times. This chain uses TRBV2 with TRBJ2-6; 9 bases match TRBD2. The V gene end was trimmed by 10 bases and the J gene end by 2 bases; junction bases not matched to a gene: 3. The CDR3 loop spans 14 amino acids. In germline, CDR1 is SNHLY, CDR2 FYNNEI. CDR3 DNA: TGTGCCATGAAGCGGGGGGCTGGGGCCAACGTCCTGACTTTC. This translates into CAMKRGAGANVLTF.

CDR3 sequence: CASSGASGRETQYF. Written as DNA, the CDR3 is TGTGCCAGCAGCGGGGCTAGCGGGCGAGAGACCCAGTACTTC. The chain uses TRBV5-8 and TRBJ2-5; the match to TRBD2 covers 8 bases. The ends lost 4 bases at V and 4 bases at J; junction bases unmatched: 6. This CDR3 is built from 14 residues. Germline CDR1 and CDR2: SGHTS and YDEGEE.

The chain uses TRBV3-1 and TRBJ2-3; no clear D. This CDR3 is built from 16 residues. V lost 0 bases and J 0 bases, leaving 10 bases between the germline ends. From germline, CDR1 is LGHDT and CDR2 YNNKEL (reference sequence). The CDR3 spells CASSQDTAMSTDTQYF. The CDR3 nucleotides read TGTGCCAGCAGCCAAGATACAGCAATGAGCACAGATACGCAGTATTTT.

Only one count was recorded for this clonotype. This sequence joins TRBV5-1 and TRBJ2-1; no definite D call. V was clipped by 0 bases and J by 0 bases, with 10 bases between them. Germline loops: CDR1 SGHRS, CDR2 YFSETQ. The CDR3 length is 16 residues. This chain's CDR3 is CASSLARISSYNEQFF. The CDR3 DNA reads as TGCGCCAGCAGCTTGGCGCGGATCTCCTCCTACAATGAGCAGTTCTTC.

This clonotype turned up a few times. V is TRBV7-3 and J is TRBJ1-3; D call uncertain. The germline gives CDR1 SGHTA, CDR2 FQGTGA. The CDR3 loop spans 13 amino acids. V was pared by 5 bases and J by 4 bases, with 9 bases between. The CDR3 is CASSPNPGNTIYF. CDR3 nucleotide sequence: TGTGCCAGCAGCCCTAATCCAGGAAACACCATATATTTT.

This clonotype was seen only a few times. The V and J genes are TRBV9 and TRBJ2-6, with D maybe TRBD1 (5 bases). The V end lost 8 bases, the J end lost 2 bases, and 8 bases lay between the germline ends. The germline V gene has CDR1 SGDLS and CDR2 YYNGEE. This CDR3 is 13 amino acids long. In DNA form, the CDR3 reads TGTGCCAGTTTAGGGGCTGGGGCCAACGTCCTGACTTTC. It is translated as CASLGAGANVLTF.

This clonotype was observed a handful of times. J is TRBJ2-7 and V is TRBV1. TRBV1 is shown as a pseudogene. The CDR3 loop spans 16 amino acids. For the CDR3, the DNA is TGCACCAGCAGCCAGACAGCTGGACTGCTATCCTACGAGCAGTACTTC. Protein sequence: CTSSQTAGLLSYEQYF.

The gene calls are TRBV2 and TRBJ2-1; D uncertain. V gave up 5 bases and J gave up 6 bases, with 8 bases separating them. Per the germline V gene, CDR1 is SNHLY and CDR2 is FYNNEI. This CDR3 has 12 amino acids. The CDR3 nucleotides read TGTGCCAGCAGTTTGTTACGCAATGAGCAGTTCTTC. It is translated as CASSLLRNEQFF.

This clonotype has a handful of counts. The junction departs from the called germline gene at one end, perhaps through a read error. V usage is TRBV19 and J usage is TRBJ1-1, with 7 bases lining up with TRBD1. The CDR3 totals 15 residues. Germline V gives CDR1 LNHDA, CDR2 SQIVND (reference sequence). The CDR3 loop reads CASSRRTGYGSEALF. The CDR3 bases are TGTGCCAGTAGTCGCCGGACAGGCTATGGCTCTGAAGCTTTATTT.